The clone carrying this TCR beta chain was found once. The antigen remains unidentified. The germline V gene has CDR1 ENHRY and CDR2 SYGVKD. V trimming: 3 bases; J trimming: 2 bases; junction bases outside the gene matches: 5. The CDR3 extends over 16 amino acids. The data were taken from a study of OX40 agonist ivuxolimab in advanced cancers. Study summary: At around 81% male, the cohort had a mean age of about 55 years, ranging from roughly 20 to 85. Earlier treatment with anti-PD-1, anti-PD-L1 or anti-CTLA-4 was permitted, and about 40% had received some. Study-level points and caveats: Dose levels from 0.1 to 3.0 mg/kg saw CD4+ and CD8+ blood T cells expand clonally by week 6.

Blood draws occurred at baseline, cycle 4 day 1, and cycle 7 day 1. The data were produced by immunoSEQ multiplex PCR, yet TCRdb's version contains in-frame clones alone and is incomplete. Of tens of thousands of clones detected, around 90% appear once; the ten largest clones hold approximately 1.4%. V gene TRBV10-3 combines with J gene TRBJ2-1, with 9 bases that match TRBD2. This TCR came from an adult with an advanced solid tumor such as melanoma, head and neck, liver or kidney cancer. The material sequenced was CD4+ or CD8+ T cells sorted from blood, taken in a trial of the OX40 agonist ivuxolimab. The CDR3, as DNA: TGTGCCATCAGTGATAAGAGCGGGGGGACCTACAATGAGCAGTTCTTC. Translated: CAISDKSGGTYNEQFF.